Sequencing of this TCR beta chain was carried out in a study of blood T cells in healthy people across ages. Study-level results: Naive and antigen-experienced cells could not be conclusively compared, given unsorted PBMCs. More naive CD4+ cells and higher diversity marked long-lived donors relative to aged donors. Roughly linearly, TCR beta diversity per million T cells fell as age increased.

The germline V gene encodes CDR1 SGHTA and CDR2 FQGNSA. The trim removed 1 base at V and 5 bases at J, leaving 6 bases unmatched. CDR3 length equals 16 residues. For the second PCR, which ran for roughly 6 to 11 cycles, a sample-barcoded 5' primer and a J-beta primer mix were used. TCRdb fed the 5' RACE reads into MiXCR, producing one record per CDR3 protein. The table has about 1.8 million distinct CDR3 sequences, approximately 50% seen once. For this clonotype: Its antigen is not known.

The V gene is TRBV7-2, the J gene TRBJ2-1; 9 bases agree with TRBD2. The sequenced sample consisted of blood. This TCR was sampled from a middle-aged woman in good health. This chain's CDR3 is CASSLVWLAGNNEQFF. The DNA for the CDR3 is TGTGCCAGCAGCTTAGTTTGGCTAGCGGGGAACAATGAGCAGTTCTTC.